This T cell receptor beta chain appears in the sequencing data of a study of blood T cell repertoires in COVID-19. On the study more broadly: PBMCs, B-cell-depleted T cells, or T cells provided the cDNA or gDNA that made up the material.

Germline loops: CDR1 SQVTM, CDR2 ANQGSEA. Losses at the gene ends were 6 bases for V and 4 bases for J; bases not matched to a gene: 8. This CDR3 spans 13 amino acids. This table comes from immunoSEQ multiplex PCR, and its TCRdb copy is limited to in-frame clones, with some not included. The sample lists approximately 69,000 clones; around 77% were seen once. What was sequenced was peripheral blood. This sequence originates from a man in his sixties with acute or convalescent COVID-19. V usage is TRBV29-1 and J usage is TRBJ2-5; 7 bases align to TRBD1. The CDR3 region has the DNA TGCAGCGTCGCTAGGGACAGTTCAGAGACCCAGTACTTC. It specifies CSVARDSSETQYF.